The 22 T cell receptor beta chains presented below share a single source sample, sequenced in a study of breast tumors, draining lymph nodes, adjacent tissues. The lymph nodes were axillary draining lymph nodes from breast cancer patients. TCRdb redid the calling of the multiplex PCR reads with MiXCR, one entry per CDR3 protein. The data contain about 180,000 distinct CDR3 sequences, around a third of them singletons. The source material was axillary lymph node tissue. Every receptor here comes from a female donor with breast cancer. Some clones in this sample may be carry-over from other donors' samples.

V and J are TRBV6-1 and TRBJ1-5; the match to TRBD1 covers 11 bases. The ends lost 6 bases at V and 6 bases at J; junction bases unmatched: 10. CDR1 MNHNS and CDR2 SASEGT come from the germline V gene. CDR3 length equals 16 residues. The CDR3 sequence is CASSALAGTGGQPQHF. The CDR3, as DNA: TGTGCCAGCAGCGCTTTAGCCGGGACAGGGGGTCAGCCCCAGCATTTT.

This clonotype was detected many times. This chain joins TRBV2 and TRBJ2-1; TRBD2 agrees at 10 bases. Trimming at V came to 6 bases and at J to 5 bases, leaving 7 bases not matched to a gene. The CDR3 has 15 amino acids. The germline V gene encodes CDR1 SNHLY and CDR2 FYNNEI. The CDR3 region has the DNA TGTGCCAGCAGGCCGAGGGGACTAGCGAACAATGAGCAGTTCTTC. Protein sequence: CASRPRGLANNEQFF.

The rearrangement uses TRBV20-1 and TRBJ1-2, with D perhaps matching TRBD1 (5 bases). Germline values: CDR1 DFQATT, CDR2 SNEGSKA (reference sequence). This CDR3 region has 12 residues. Trimming pared 2 bases from V and 4 bases from J, leaving 8 bases between. CDR3 nucleotides: TGCAGTGCTAGATGGGGGGGCTATGGCTACACCTTC. This sequence encodes CSARWGGYGYTF.

The genes are TRBV27 and TRBJ1-3; D may be TRBD1 (5 bases). The V gene lost 0 bases and the J gene lost 3 bases, with 9 bases spanning the gap. The CDR3 is 15 residues long. Looked up from germline, CDR1 is MNHEY and CDR2 is SMNVEV (reference sequence). The DNA of the CDR3 is TGTGCCAGCAGTTTATCGGGGGGTGTTGGAAACACCATATATTTT. Its translation: CASSLSGGVGNTIYF.

With regard to this clonotype: Being one base from a much bigger clone, this may be a read error. The rearrangement uses TRBV9 and TRBJ2-1; 14 positions agree with TRBD2. CDR3 length: 16 amino acids. Germline V gene lookup returns CDR1 SGDLS and CDR2 YYNGEE. The DNA of the CDR3 is TGTGCCAGCAGCGGGACTAGCGGGGGGATTTATAATGCGCAGTTCTTC. It is translated as CASSGTSGGIYNAQFF.

This clonotype was picked up a small number of times. This chain uses TRBV29-1 with TRBJ1-2; D unresolved. Looked up from germline, CDR1 is SQVTM and CDR2 is ANQGSEA. V was pared by 0 bases and J by 0 bases, with 8 bases between. The CDR3 covers 14 residues. The CDR3 loop reads CSVEDLCANYGYTF. Here the CDR3 DNA reads TGCAGCGTTGAAGATCTATGTGCTAACTATGGCTACACCTTC.

The rearrangement joins TRBV2 to TRBJ2-1; TRBD2 is a possible D gene (5 bases). CDR1 is SNHLY and CDR2 is FYNNEI in the germline V gene. CDR3 length: 13 amino acids. Deletions cut 4 bases from V and 8 bases from J, with 12 bases between. As DNA, the CDR3 is TGTGCCAGCAGTGCGGGATTTACTCATGAGCAGTTCTTC. This translates into CASSAGFTHEQFF.

Many counts were recorded for this clonotype. The chain uses TRBV2 and TRBJ1-2; tentatively, D is TRBD1 (5 bases). V was pared by 10 bases and J by 4 bases, with 13 bases between. CDR3 length: 12 amino acids. Germline CDR1 SNHLY, CDR2 FYNNEI. The CDR3 region has the DNA TGTGCCACCTTCACAGGCCCCTATGGCTACACCTTC. Translation gives CATFTGPYGYTF.

This clonotype came up a few times. Possible read error: a much larger clone is one base away. The rearrangement joins TRBV5-5 to TRBJ2-1; D perhaps matches TRBD2 (6 bases). Germline CDR1 and CDR2: SGHKS and YYEKEE (reference sequence). The CDR3 totals 16 residues. V lost 6 bases, J lost 4 bases, and 20 bases lay in between. CDR3 in amino acids: CASTKQWASAYNEQFF. The CDR3 DNA reads TGTGCCAGCACCAAGCAGTGGGCTAGCGCTTACAATGAGCAGTTCTTC. The complete variable domain, with remaining parts taken from reference TRBV5-5 and TRBJ2-1, reads DAGVTQSPTHLIKTRGQQVTLRCSPISGHKSVSWYQQVLGQGPQFIFQYYEKEERGRGNFPDRFSARQFPNYSSELNVNALLLGDSALYLCASTKQWASAYNEQFFGPGTRLTVL.

Turning to this clonotype: A clone one base away is much larger, so this may be a read error. This rearrangement joins TRBV19 to TRBJ2-1; D possibly corresponds to TRBD2 (5 bases). V was shortened by 3 bases and J by 6 bases, with 12 bases between the two germline ends. The CDR3 contains 14 residues. Germline lookup yields CDR1 LNHDA and CDR2 SQIVND (reference sequence). Here the CDR3 DNA reads TGTGCCAGTAGTATCGGCGGGTGGCCCAATGAGCAGTTCTTC. This translates into CASSIGGWPNEQFF.

At least ten counts were recorded for this clonotype. J is TRBJ1-3 and V is TRBV18; TRBD1 matches 8 bases. The CDR3 runs to 15 residues. Trimming took 3 bases from V and 3 from J; bases not matched to a gene: 4. From germline, CDR1 is KGHSH and CDR2 LQKENI. CDR3 coding DNA: TGTGCCAGCTCACCTTCCGGGACAGGTGGAAACACCATATATTTT. Its protein is CASSPSGTGGNTIYF.

This clonotype was recorded many times. The chain uses TRBV19 and TRBJ2-5, with 8 positions matching TRBD2. CDR1 LNHDA and CDR2 SQIVND come from the germline V gene (reference sequence). This CDR3 has 14 amino acids. The junction had 14 bases not matched to a gene; V was cut back by 11 bases and J by 6 bases. CDR3 region: CAVGAPGGKKTQYF. CDR3 sequence (DNA): TGTGCCGTAGGAGCCCCGGGGGGGAAAAAGACCCAGTACTTC.

As regards this clonotype: One base away lies a much larger clone, so this may be a sequencing read error. The chain has TRBV20-1 and TRBJ1-1; D unresolved. V lost 0 bases, J lost 4 bases, and 18 bases lay in between. The CDR3 extends over 16 amino acids. CDR1 and CDR2 from the germline V gene are DFQATT and SNEGSKA (reference sequence). In DNA, the CDR3 is TGCAGTGCTAGAGATGCCAGCAGTGCATTGAGCACTGAAGCTTTCTTT. Translated, it gives CSARDASSALSTEAFF.

This clonotype was picked up many times. The chain carries TRBV11-3 and TRBJ2-6; the D call may be TRBD1 or TRBD2 (5 bases each). The V and J ends lost 7 bases and 0 bases respectively, with 19 bases between them. The CDR3 runs to 18 residues. Germline CDR1 reads SGHNT; CDR2 reads YENEEA. CDR3 DNA: TGTGCCAGCAAAATCGTGACGGGGCCAAGCTCTGGGGCCAACGTCCTGACTTTC. It is translated as CASKIVTGPSSGANVLTF.

A note on this clonotype: Mismatch with germline at one junction end may stem from a read error. The J gene is TRBJ2-1, the V gene TRBV20-1; D gene unclear. The CDR3 is 14 amino acids. Germline CDR1 reads DFQATT; CDR2 reads SNEGSKA (reference sequence). CDR3 sequence (DNA): TGCAGTGCTAGACTCCTCAGCTCCTACACTGAGCAGTCCTTC. This translates into CSARLLSSYTEQSF.

This clonotype was observed at least ten times. The CDR3 loop reads CASSYRVGDYGYTF. The DNA of the CDR3 is TGTGCCAGCAGCTACAGGGTGGGGGACTATGGCTACACCTTC. The V call is TRBV12-3 or TRBV12-4, the J call TRBJ1-2; possible D gene TRBD1, 6 bases. The CDR3 covers 14 residues. Between the trimmed V and J ends, which lost 6 bases and 3 bases, there was a span of 14 bases.

This clonotype was observed many times. The rearrangement joins TRBV7-2 to TRBJ2-2; the D is unclear. Germline lookup yields CDR1 SGHTA and CDR2 FQGNSA. The CDR3 is made up of 13 amino acids. Between the trimmed V and J ends, which lost 0 bases and 6 bases, there was a span of 5 bases. The CDR3 spells CASSLAVPGELFF. CDR3 nucleotide sequence: TGTGCCAGCAGCTTAGCCGTGCCCGGGGAGCTGTTTTTT. The variable domain in full, with the rest retrieved from reference TRBV7-2 and TRBJ2-2, is GAGVSQSPSNKVTEKGKDVELRCDPISGHTALYWYRQSLGQGLEFLIYFQGNSAPDKSGLPSDRFSAERTGGSVSTLTIQRTQQEDSAVYLCASSLAVPGELFFGEGSRLTVL.

This clonotype appeared many times. The J gene is TRBJ2-7, the V gene TRBV7-6; 7 bases are shared with TRBD1. Germline V CDR1 and CDR2: SGHVS, FNYEAQ. Trimming removed 4 bases from V and 6 bases from J; junction bases left unmatched: 3. The CDR3 is 12 amino acids. Here the CDR3 reads CASSSGGSEQYF. CDR3 DNA sequence: TGTGCCAGCAGCTCAGGGGGAAGCGAGCAGTACTTC.

This clonotype has just one count. A read error may explain this, as a much larger clone is one base away. CDR3 amino acids: CASSLAGPNERYF. For the CDR3, the DNA is TGTGCCAGCAGCTTAGCGGGGCCCAACGAGCGGTACTTC. This chain connects TRBV11-2 to TRBJ2-7; the D call may be TRBD1 or TRBD2 (5 bases each). The CDR3 runs 13 residues. Germline values: CDR1 SGHAT, CDR2 FQNNGV.

The V call is TRBV20-1, the J call TRBJ1-6, with 12 bases aligning to TRBD1. The CDR3 is made up of 17 amino acids. Germline V gene lookup returns CDR1 DFQATT and CDR2 SNEGSKA (reference sequence). Trimming removed 0 bases from V and 10 bases from J; junction bases left unmatched: 10. The CDR3 reads CSARDVSGTGGRSPLHF. In DNA, the CDR3 is TGCAGTGCTAGAGACGTTAGCGGGACAGGGGGCAGATCACCCCTCCACTTT.

Regarding this clonotype: The CDR3 does not close with the conserved phenylalanine or tryptophan, likely indicating a read error. It is unclear where the CDR3 begins or ends on the DNA, so no DNA is shown, and the CDR3 is as TCRdb lists it. This sequence joins TRBV19 and TRBJ1-4. Germline V CDR1 and CDR2: LNHDA, SQIVND (reference sequence). The CDR3 numbers 14 amino acids, ends counted. The CDR3: CASSDTFNEQFFGP.

This clonotype was detected many times. This chain links TRBV7-9 with TRBJ2-2; D perhaps matches TRBD1 (6 bases). The CDR3 sequence is 16 residues long. Deletions cut 2 bases from V and 1 base from J, with 11 bases between. Per the germline V gene, CDR1 is SEHNR and CDR2 is FQNEAQ (reference sequence). CDR3 DNA sequence: TGTGCCAGCAGCTTATCACAGGGCCTGAACACCGGGGAGCTGTTTTTT. It translates to CASSLSQGLNTGELFF.